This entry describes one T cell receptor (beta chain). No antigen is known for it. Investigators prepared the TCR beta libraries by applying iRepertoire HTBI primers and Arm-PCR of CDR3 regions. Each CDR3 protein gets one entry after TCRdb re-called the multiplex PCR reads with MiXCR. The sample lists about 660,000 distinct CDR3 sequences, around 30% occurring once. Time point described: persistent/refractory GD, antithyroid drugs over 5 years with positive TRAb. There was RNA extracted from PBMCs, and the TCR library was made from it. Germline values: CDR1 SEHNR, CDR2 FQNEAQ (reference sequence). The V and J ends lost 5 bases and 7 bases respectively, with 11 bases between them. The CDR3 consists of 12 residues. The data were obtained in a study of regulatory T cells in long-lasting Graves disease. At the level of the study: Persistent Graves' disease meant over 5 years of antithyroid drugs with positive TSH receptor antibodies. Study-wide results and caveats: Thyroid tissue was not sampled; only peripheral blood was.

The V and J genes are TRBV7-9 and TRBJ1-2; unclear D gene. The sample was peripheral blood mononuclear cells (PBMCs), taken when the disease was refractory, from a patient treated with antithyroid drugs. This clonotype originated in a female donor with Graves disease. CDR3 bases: TGTGCCAGCAGCCCGACTGTTCTTGGCTACACCTTC. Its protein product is CASSPTVLGYTF. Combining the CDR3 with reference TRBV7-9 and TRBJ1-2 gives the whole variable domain DTGVSQNPRHKITKRGQNVTFRCDPISEHNRLYWYRQTLGQGPEFLTYFQNEAQLEKSRLLSDRFSAERPKGSFSTLEIQRTEQGDSAMYLCASSPTVLGYTFGSGTRLTVV.